This T cell receptor (beta chain) was identified in a study of T-cell reconstitution after alpha-beta-depleted transplantation in children (dated by TCRdb to about 2016). For the wider study: T-cell immune reconstitution after TCRalphabeta/CD19-depleted allogeneic hematopoietic cell transplantation in children was quantitatively tracked in the study by means of TCR repertoire profiling.

V is trimmed back by 5 bases and J by 0 bases, and the junction contains 17 bases that no gene match accounts for. Including cysteine and phenylalanine, the CDR3 has 19 amino acids. Solely the CDR3 DNA is kept, with 57 bases framed from the first base. This clonotype was detected a few times. Its antigen remains unidentified. No base-level quality is on record; no much larger clone is a single base apart. The library was made by PCR. Sequencing used an Illumina HiSeq 2500. TCR libraries were prepared with molecular barcoding, using unique molecular identifiers to normalize TCRbeta repertoire quantification. The public reads were quality trimmed at Q25 with fastp and then assembled into clones with MiXCR by TCRdb, keeping productive beta chains. CDR3 protein duplicates are merged, each entry listing the most common genes and DNA. The sample profile shows more than 550,000 distinct CDR3 sequences; about 11% of them were found once. Clones ranked in the top ten supply 4% to 5% of the sample.

This material consisted of PBMCs from the stem cell graft donor, taken from the stem cell graft. Recombination joined TRBV12-3 or TRBV12-4 with TRBJ2-7, with 9 bases matching TRBD1. The sequence was obtained from a human donor who donated a stem cell graft to a child with acute myeloid leukemia. Read as DNA, the sequence is TGTGCCAGCAGTAATACCGGGACAGGGACTTCATCCCTCTCCTACGAGCAGTACTTC. This sequence encodes CASSNTGTGTSSLSYEQYF.